This TCR beta chain was found in a study of T cell responses to AZD1222 COVID-19 vaccine. General observations from the study: Seropositive at baseline were only six AZD1222 recipients. Spike-specific TCR depth and breadth grew after two AZD1222 doses.

This CDR3 contains 14 residues. Per germline, CDR1 LGHDT and CDR2 YNNKEL (reference sequence). V was trimmed by 4 bases and J by 6 bases, leaving 16 bases between them. About this clone itself: Its antigen is undetermined.

The data were produced by immunoSEQ multiplex PCR, yet TCRdb's version contains in-frame clones alone and is incomplete. The table includes about 100,000 clones, around nine tenths detected once. Sequences were derived from peripheral blood, sampled on day 0 of AZD1222 vaccination. This TCR was sampled from an adult in good health. V usage is TRBV3-1 (or the pseudogene TRBV3-2) and J usage is TRBJ2-7; D call uncertain. The CDR3 nucleotides read TGTGCCAGCAGCCCTCGGCCCTTGTCCAGCGAGCAGTACTTC. Its protein product is CASSPRPLSSEQYF.